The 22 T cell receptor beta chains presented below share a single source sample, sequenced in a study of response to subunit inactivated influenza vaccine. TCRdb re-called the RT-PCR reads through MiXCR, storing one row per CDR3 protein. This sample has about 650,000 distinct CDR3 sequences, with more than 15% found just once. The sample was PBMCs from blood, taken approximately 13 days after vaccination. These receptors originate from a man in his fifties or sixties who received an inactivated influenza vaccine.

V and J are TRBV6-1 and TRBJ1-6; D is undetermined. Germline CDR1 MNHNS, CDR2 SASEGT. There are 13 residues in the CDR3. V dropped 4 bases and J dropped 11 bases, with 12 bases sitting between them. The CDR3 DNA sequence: TGTGCCAGCAGTGTTAAGTCAACGGCACCCCTCCACTTT. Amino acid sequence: CASSVKSTAPLHF.

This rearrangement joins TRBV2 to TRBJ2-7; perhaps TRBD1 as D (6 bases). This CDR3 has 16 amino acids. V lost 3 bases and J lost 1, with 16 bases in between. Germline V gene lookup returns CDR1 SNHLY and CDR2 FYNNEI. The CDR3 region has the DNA TGTGCCAGCAGTGAGCGTAAGACTACAGGGTCCTACGAGCAGTACTTC. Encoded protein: CASSERKTTGSYEQYF.

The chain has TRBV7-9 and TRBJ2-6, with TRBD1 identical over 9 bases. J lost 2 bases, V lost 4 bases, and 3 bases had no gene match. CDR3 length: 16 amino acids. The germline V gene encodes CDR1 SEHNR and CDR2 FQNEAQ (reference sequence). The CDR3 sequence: CASSWDRATGANVLTF. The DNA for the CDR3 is TGTGCCAGCAGCTGGGACAGGGCTACTGGGGCCAACGTCCTGACTTTC.

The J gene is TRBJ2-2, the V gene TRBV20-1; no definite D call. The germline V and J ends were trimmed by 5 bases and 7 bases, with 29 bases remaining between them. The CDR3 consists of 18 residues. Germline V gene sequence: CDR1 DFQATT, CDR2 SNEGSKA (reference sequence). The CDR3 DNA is TGCAGTGCTGTAGATTCCCGTGACACCTTAAGTTGGAACGGGGAGCTGTTTTTT. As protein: CSAVDSRDTLSWNGELFF.

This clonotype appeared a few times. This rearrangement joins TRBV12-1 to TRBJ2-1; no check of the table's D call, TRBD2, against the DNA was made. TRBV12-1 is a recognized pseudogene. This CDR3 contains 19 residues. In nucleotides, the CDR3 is TGTGCCAGCAGCTATCAGAGGGAGGAACTCCGGTCGGATATTAATGAGCAGTTCTTC. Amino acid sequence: CASSYQREELRSDINEQFF.

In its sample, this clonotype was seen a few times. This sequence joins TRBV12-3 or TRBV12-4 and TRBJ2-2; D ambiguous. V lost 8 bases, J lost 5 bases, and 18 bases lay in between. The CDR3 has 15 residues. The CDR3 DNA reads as TGTGCCAGCTCCCCGCGGCGCAGGCGGACCGGGGAGCTGTTTTTT. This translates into CASSPRRRRTGELFF.

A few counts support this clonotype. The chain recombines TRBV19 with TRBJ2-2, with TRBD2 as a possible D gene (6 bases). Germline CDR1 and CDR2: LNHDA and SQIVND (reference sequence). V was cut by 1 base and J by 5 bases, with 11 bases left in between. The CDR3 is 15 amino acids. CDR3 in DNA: TGTGCCAGTAGTATAGCTGGCGGGACTACCGGGGAGCTGTTTTTT. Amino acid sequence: CASSIAGGTTGELFF.

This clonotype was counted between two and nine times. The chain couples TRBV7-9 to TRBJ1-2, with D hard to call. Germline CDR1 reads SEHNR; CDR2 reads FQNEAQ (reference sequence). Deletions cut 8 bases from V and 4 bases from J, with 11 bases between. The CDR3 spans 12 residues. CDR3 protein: CASAFGVYGYTF. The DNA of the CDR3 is TGTGCCAGCGCATTTGGTGTCTATGGCTACACCTTC.

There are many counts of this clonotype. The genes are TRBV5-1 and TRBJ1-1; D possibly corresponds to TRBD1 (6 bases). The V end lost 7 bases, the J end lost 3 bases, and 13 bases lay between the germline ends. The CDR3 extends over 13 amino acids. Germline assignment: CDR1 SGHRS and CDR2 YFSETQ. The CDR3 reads CASSFGQYTEAFF. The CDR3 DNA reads TGCGCCAGCTCTTTTGGACAGTACACTGAAGCTTTCTTT.

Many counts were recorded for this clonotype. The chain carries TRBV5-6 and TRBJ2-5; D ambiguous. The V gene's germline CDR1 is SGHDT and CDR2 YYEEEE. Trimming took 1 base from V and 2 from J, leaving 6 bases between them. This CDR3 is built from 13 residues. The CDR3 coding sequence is TGTGCCAGCAGCTTGCGGATACAAGAGACCCAGTACTTC. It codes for CASSLRIQETQYF.

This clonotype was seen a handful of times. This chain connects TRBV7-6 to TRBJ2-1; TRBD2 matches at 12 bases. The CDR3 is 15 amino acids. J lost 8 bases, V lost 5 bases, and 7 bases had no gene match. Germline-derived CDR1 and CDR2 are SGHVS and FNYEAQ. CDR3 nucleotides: TGTGCCAGCAGCGCCCTAGCGGGGGGGCCTGATGAGCAGTTCTTC. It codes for CASSALAGGPDEQFF.

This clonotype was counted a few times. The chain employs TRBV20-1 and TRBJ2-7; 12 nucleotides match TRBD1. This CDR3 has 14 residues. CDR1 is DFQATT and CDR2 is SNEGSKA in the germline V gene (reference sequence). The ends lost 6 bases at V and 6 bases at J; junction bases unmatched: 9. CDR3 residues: CSALRDRGLSEQYF. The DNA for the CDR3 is TGCAGTGCCCTCCGGGACAGGGGGCTTAGCGAGCAGTACTTC.

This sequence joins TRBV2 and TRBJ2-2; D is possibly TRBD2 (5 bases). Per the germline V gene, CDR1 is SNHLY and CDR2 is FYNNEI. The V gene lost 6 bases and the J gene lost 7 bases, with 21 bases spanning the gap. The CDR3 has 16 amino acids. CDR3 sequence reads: CASSRLAAPPDGELFF. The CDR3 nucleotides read TGTGCCAGCAGCCGCCTAGCTGCGCCCCCTGACGGGGAGCTGTTTTTT.

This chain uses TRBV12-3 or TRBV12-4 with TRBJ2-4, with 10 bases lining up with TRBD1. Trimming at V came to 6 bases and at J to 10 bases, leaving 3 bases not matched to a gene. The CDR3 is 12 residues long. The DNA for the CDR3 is TGTGCCAGCAGCCCGGGACAGGGGATTCAGTACTTC. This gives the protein CASSPGQGIQYF.

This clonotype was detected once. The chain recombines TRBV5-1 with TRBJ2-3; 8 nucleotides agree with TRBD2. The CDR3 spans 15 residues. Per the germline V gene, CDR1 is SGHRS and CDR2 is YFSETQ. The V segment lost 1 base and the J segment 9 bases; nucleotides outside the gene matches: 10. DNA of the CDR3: TGCGCCAGCAGCTTGTCTCCCTCCGGACTAGCCACGCAGTATTTT. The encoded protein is CASSLSPSGLATQYF. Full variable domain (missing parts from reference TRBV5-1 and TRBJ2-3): KAGVTQTPRYLIKTRGQQVTLSCSPISGHRSVSWYQQTPGQGLQFLFEYFSETQRNKGNFPGRFSGRQFSNSRSEMNVSTLELGDSALYLCASSLSPSGLATQYFGPGTRLTVL.

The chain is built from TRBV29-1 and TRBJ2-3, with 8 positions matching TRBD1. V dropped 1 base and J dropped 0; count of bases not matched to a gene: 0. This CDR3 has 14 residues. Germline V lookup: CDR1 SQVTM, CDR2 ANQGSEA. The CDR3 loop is CSVEGDRSTDTQYF. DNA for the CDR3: TGCAGCGTTGAAGGGGACAGGAGCACAGATACGCAGTATTTT.

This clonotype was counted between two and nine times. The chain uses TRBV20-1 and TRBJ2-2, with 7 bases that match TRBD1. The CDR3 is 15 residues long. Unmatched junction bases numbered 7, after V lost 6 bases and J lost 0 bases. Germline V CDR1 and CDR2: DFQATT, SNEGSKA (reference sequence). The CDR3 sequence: CSAPLRGTNTGELFF. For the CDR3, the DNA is TGCAGTGCCCCGCTCAGGGGGACGAACACCGGGGAGCTGTTTTTT.

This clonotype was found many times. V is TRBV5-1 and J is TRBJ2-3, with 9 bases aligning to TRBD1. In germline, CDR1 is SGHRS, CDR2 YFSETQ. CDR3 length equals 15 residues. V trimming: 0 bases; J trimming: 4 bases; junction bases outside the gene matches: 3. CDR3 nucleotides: TGCGCCAGCAGCTTGGTGACAGGGGGGGCAGATACGCAGTATTTT. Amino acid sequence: CASSLVTGGADTQYF.

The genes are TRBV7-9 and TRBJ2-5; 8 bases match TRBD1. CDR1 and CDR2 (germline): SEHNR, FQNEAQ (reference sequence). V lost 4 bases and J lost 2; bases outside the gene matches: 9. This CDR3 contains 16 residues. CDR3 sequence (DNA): TGTGCCAGCAGCTCCCCCGTGACAGGGGTTCAAGAGACCCAGTACTTC. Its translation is CASSSPVTGVQETQYF.

DNA of the CDR3: TGTGCCAGCAGTGACCTGGAGACCCAGTACTTC. It encodes CASSDLETQYF. This rearrangement joins TRBV25-1 to TRBJ2-5; D uncertain. The V gene's germline CDR1 is MGHDK and CDR2 SYGVNS. V lost 3 bases and J 5 bases, leaving 4 bases between the germline ends. The CDR3 is made up of 11 amino acids.

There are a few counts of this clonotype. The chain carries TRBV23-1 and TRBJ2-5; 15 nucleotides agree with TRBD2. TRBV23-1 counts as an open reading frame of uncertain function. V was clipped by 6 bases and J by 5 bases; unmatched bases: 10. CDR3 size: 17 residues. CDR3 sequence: CASSPGLAGGPNETQYF. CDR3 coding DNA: TGCGCCAGCAGCCCCGGACTAGCGGGAGGGCCCAATGAGACCCAGTACTTC.

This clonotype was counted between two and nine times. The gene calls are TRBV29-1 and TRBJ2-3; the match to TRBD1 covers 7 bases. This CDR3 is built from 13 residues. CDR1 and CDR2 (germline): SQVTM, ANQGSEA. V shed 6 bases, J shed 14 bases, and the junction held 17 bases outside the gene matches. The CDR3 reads CSVQNPRDSRLYF. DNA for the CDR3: TGCAGCGTCCAGAACCCTCGGGACAGTCGACTGTATTTT.